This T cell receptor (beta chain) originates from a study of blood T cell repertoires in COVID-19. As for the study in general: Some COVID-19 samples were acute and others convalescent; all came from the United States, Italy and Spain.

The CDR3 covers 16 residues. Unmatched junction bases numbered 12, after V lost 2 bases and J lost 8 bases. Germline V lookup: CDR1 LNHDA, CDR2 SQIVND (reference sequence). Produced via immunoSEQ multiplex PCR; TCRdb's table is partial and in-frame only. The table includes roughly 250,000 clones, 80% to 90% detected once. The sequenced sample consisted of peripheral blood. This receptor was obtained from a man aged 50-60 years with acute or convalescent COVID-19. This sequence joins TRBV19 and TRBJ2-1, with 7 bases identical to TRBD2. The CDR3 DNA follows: TGTGCCAGTAGTATACGAGTAGGCAGGAGCGGGGATGAGCAGTTCTTC. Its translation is CASSIRVGRSGDEQFF.